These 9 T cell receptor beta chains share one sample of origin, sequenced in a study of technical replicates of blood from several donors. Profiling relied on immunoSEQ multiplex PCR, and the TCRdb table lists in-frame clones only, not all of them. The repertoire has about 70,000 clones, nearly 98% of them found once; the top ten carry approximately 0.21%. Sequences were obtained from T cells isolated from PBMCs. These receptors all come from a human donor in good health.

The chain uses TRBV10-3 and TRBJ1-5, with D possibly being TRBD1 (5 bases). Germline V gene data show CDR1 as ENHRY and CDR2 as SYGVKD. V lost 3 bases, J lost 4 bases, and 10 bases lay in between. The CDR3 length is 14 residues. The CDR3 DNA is TGTGCCATCAGTGAAAGGGGAGGTAATCAGCCCCAGCATTTT. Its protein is CAISERGGNQPQHF.

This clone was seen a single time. CDR3 coding DNA: TGCGCCAGCAGCCAAGATCGCACTAGCGGGGGCTTTGGCACAGATACGCAGTATTTT. Its protein product is CASSQDRTSGGFGTDTQYF. The genes are TRBV4-1 and TRBJ2-3; 11 positions agree with TRBD2. Trimming removed 0 bases from V and 1 base from J; junction bases left unmatched: 9. This CDR3 has 19 residues. From germline, CDR1 is MGHRA and CDR2 YSYEKL.

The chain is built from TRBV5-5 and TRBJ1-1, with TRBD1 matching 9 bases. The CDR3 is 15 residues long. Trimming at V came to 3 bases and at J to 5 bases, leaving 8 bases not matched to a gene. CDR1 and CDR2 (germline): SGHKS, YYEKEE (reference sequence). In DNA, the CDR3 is TGTGCCAGCAGCTATAAGACAGGGGGATGGACTGAAGCTTTCTTT. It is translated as CASSYKTGGWTEAFF. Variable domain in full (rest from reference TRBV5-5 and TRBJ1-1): DAGVTQSPTHLIKTRGQQVTLRCSPISGHKSVSWYQQVLGQGPQFIFQYYEKEERGRGNFPDRFSARQFPNYSSELNVNALLLGDSALYLCASSYKTGGWTEAFFGQGTRLTVV.

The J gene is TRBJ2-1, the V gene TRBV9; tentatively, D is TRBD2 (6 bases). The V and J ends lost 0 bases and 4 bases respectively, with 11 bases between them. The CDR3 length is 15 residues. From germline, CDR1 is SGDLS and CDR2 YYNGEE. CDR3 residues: CASSVAREAYNEQFF. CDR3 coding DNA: TGTGCCAGCAGCGTAGCAAGGGAGGCGTACAATGAGCAGTTCTTC.

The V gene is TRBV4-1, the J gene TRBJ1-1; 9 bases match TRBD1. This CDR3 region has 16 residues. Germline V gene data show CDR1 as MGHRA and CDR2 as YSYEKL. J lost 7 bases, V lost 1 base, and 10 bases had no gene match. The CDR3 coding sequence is TGCGCCAGCAGCCAAGTCAAGCCGGGACAGGGCGTTGAAGCTTTCTTT. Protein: CASSQVKPGQGVEAFF.

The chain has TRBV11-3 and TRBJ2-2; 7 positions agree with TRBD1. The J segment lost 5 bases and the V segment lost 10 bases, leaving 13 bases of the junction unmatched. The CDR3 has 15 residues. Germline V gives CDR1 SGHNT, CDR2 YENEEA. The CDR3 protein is CATQREGARTGELFF. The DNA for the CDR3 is TGTGCCACCCAGCGTGAGGGGGCGCGGACCGGGGAGCTGTTTTTT.

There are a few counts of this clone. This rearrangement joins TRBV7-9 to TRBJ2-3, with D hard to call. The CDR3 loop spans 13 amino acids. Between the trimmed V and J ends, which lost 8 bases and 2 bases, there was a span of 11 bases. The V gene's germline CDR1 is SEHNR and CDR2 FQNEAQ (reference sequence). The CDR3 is CASRTKTTDTQYF. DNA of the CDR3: TGTGCCAGCCGTACTAAGACCACAGATACGCAGTATTTT.

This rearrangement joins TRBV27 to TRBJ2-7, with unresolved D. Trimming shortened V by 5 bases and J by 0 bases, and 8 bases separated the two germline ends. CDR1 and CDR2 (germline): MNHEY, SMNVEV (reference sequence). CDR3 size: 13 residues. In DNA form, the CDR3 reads TGTGCCAGCAGTCCACGGTACTCCTACGAGCAGTACTTC. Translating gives CASSPRYSYEQYF.

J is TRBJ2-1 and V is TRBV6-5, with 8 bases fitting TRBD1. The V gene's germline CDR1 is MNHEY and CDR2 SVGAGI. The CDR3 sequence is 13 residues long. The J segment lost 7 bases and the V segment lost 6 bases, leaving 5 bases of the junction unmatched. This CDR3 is CASRTTGGNEQFF. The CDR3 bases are TGTGCCAGCAGAACAACAGGGGGTAATGAGCAGTTCTTC.